This TCR beta chain comes out of a study of T cells in Graves' hyperthyroidism and ophthalmopathy. CDR3 length: 13 amino acids. In germline, CDR1 is LGHDT, CDR2 YNNKEL (reference sequence). V lost 0 bases, J lost 3 bases, and 6 bases lay in between. A word on this clonotype: Its antigen is unidentified.

Findings and caveats of the study: The model forecast ophthalmopathy, anticipating it by a median approximately 7 months before onset.

TCR beta CDR3 region amplification was performed from RNA transcripts. The study used the HTBI primer set for a first-round RT-PCR of the TCR CDR3. TCRdb recomputed calls from the multiplex PCR reads with MiXCR, one row per CDR3 protein. The table lists some 510,000 distinct CDR3 sequences, about half of them singletons. The source material was peripheral blood or thyroid tissue (not recorded which). The chain has TRBV3-1 and TRBJ2-7; no reliable D call. The receptor comes from a woman aged 18-29 years with Graves' hyperthyroidism. The DNA of the CDR3 is TGTGCCAGCAGCCAAGAGCCGCTCTACGAGCAGTACTTC. Translation gives CASSQEPLYEQYF.